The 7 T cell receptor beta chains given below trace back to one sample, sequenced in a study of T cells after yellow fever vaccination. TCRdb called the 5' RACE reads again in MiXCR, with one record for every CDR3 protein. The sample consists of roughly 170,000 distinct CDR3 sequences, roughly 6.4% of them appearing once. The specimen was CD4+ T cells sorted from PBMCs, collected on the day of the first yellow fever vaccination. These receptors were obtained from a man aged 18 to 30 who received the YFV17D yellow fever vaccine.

CDR3 region: CASSEAGQGHTEAFF. DNA of the CDR3: TGTGCCAGCAGTGAAGCGGGACAGGGGCACACTGAAGCTTTCTTT. This chain links TRBV6-1 with TRBJ1-1, with TRBD1 matching 10 bases. Germline-derived CDR1 and CDR2 are MNHNS and SASEGT. V lost 0 bases and J lost 3; bases outside the gene matches: 1. The CDR3 contains 15 residues.

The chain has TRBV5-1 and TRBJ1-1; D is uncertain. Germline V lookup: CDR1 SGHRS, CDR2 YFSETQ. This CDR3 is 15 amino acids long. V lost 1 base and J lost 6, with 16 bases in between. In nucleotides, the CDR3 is TGCGCCAGCAGCTTGCGATCCGTCGGTCGCGCTGAAGCTTTCTTT. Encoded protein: CASSLRSVGRAEAFF. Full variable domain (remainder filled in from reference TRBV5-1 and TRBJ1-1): KAGVTQTPRYLIKTRGQQVTLSCSPISGHRSVSWYQQTPGQGLQFLFEYFSETQRNKGNFPGRFSGRQFSNSRSEMNVSTLELGDSALYLCASSLRSVGRAEAFFGQGTRLTVV.

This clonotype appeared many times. The CDR3 loop is CASSSYSTGFYGYTF. CDR3 DNA sequence: TGTGCCAGCAGCTCTTACTCCACGGGGTTCTATGGCTACACCTTC. V is TRBV7-2 and J is TRBJ1-2; D unresolved. Germline CDR1 is SGHTA and CDR2 is FQGNSA. V lost 4 bases, J lost 4 bases, and 16 bases lay in between. The CDR3 sequence is 15 residues long.

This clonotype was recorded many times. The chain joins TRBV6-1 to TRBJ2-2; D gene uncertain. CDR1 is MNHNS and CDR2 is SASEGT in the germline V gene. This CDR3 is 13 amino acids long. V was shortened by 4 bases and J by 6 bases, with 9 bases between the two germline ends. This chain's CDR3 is CASSVMGSGELFF. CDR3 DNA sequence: TGTGCCAGCAGTGTTATGGGATCCGGGGAGCTGTTTTTT.

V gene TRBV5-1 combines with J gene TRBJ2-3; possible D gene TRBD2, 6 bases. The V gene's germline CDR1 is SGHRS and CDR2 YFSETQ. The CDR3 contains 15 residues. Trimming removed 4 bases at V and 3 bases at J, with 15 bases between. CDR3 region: CASSPGGLGTDTQYF. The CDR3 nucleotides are TGCGCCAGCAGCCCTGGAGGGTTAGGGACAGATACGCAGTATTTT.

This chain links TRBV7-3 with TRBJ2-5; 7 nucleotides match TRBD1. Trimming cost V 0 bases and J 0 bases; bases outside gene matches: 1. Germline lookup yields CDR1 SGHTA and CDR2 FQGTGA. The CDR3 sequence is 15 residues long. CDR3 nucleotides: TGTGCCAGCAGCTTAACTGGGACAGACCAAGAGACCCAGTACTTC. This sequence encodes CASSLTGTDQETQYF.

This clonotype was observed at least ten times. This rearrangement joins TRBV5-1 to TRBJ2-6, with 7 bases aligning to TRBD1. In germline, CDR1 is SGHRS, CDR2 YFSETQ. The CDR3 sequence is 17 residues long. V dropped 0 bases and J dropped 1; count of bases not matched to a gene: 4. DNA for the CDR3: TGCGCCAGCAGCTTGGGACAGGGTGGGTCTGGGGCCAACGTCCTGACTTTC. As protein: CASSLGQGGSGANVLTF.